The following is a T cell receptor (beta chain) sequence with its context. The authors ran a second PCR of about 6 to 11 cycles using a sample-barcoded 5' primer and a J-beta primer mix. A single record per CDR3 protein comes from TCRdb applying MiXCR to the 5' RACE reads. There are approximately 1.5 million distinct CDR3 sequences in the sample; roughly 32% occur only once, and approximately 11% lies in the top ten. This entry comes from a study of blood T cells in healthy people across ages. This CDR3 is built from 13 residues. The germline CDR1 and CDR2 sequences are LNHDA and SQIVND (reference sequence).

This TCR was sampled from a woman under 40 in good health. Sequenced material: blood. This sequence joins TRBV19 and TRBJ2-1, with D tentatively TRBD2 (5 bases). The last part of the DNA fits TRBJ2-7 better; the J call may be wrong. The CDR3 DNA follows: TGTGCCAGTAGTCCACATGAGGGCAATGAGCAGTACTTC. Translated: CASSPHEGNEQYF.